A selection of T cell receptor beta chains follows, all from one sample in a study of OX40 agonist ivuxolimab in advanced cancers. The protocol was immunoSEQ multiplex PCR, while the TCRdb copy is restricted to in-frame clones and leaves out a portion. This table holds about 110,000 clones, approximately 89% found once. The source was CD4+ or CD8+ T cells sorted from blood, collected in a trial of the OX40 agonist ivuxolimab. These receptors came from an adult with an advanced solid tumor such as melanoma, head and neck, liver or kidney cancer. CDR3s include the opening cysteine and the closing phenylalanine or tryptophan. A D gene is named only where the DNA matches it firmly. Size is omitted from some rows. Given values are once, few, many or a class for expanded clones.

abundance,j_gene,d_gene,v_gene,CDR3aa,CDR3nt
-,TRBJ1-6,-,TRBV6-1,CASSELGTNNSPLHF,TGTGCCAGCAGTGAACTTGGGACCAATAATTCACCCCTCCACTTT
-,TRBJ2-5,TRBD1,TRBV6-6,CASSYPTGTGKETQYF,TGTGCCAGCAGTTACCCCACGGGGACAGGGAAAGAGACCCAGTACTTC
-,TRBJ2-7,TRBD1,TRBV7-2,CASSHRGGQGFYSYEQYF,TGTGCCAGCAGCCATAGAGGGGGACAGGGGTTTTATTCCTACGAGCAGTACTTC
-,TRBJ1-4,-,TRBV15,CATCKGDATNEKLFF,TGTGCCACCTGTAAGGGGGATGCAACTAATGAAAAACTGTTTTTT
-,TRBJ1-1,TRBD1,TRBV4-1,CASSLRDRGPNTEAFF,TGCGCCAGCAGCCTTAGGGACAGGGGGCCGAACACTGAAGCTTTCTTT
-,TRBJ2-1,-,TRBV18,CASSLRGPWDNEQFF,TGTGCCAGCTCACTAAGGGGACCATGGGACAATGAGCAGTTCTTC
-,TRBJ1-2,-,TRBV9,CASSAWLHQGPSFYGYTF,TGTGCCAGCAGCGCCTGGCTCCACCAGGGCCCCTCTTTCTATGGCTACACCTTC
-,TRBJ2-1,TRBD2,TRBV6-6,CASSRDYEGSNEQFF,TGTGCCAGCAGTAGGGACTACGAGGGCTCCAATGAGCAGTTCTTC
-,TRBJ1-2,-,TRBV19,CASSINLNYGYTF,TGTGCCAGTAGTATCAATCTTAACTATGGCTACACCTTC
-,TRBJ2-1,-,TRBV5-8,CASPNMPPAQDREQFF,TGTGCCAGCCCGAACATGCCGCCAGCCCAGGATCGGGAGCAGTTCTTC
-,TRBJ2-7,TRBD1,TRBV19,CASSAPGQGKYEQYF,TGTGCCAGTAGTGCCCCGGGACAGGGAAAGTACGAGCAGTACTTC
once,TRBJ1-5,-,TRBV27,CASSYTGTDASQPQHF,TGTGCCAGCAGTTATACCGGGACGGACGCGAGTCAGCCCCAGCATTTT
-,TRBJ2-6,-,TRBV19,CASSIAGAGANVLTF,TGTGCCAGTAGTATAGCGGGGGCTGGGGCCAACGTCCTGACTTTC
-,TRBJ2-5,TRBD1,TRBV7-8,CASSTWDRGQQETQYF,TGTGCCAGCAGCACCTGGGACAGGGGGCAGCAAGAGACCCAGTACTTC
-,TRBJ1-5,TRBD1,TRBV18,CASSGFGTDNQPQHF,TGTGCCAGCTCAGGCTTCGGGACAGATAATCAGCCCCAGCATTTT
-,TRBJ2-2,TRBD1,TRBV7-3,CASSSIGGTGNTGELFF,TGTGCCAGCAGCTCCATTGGCGGGACAGGGAACACCGGGGAGCTGTTTTTT
-,TRBJ1-5,TRBD1,TRBV14,CASSPGLWDSDQPQHF,TGTGCCAGCAGCCCCGGATTATGGGACAGTGATCAGCCCCAGCATTTT
-,TRBJ2-3,-,TRBV5-4,CASSLALEVTDTQYF,TGTGCCAGCAGCTTGGCGTTAGAAGTCACAGATACGCAGTATTTT